This TCR beta chain was captured in a study of blood T cell repertoires in COVID-19. Overall study context: Specimens from acute and convalescent COVID-19 originated in the United States, Italy and Spain. Nucleic acid was either cDNA or gDNA, and it came from T cells, B-cell-depleted T cells, or PBMCs.

Recruited during active infection, patients (from Seattle) were subsequently followed longitudinally. The table came from immunoSEQ multiplex PCR; TCRdb's copy has only in-frame clones and leaves some out. There are some 220,000 clones in the sample; 75% to 85% occur only once, and less than 6.5% lies in the top ten. In its sample, this clone was seen once. Looked up from germline, CDR1 is SGHTS and CDR2 is YDEGEE. V shed 0 bases and J shed 7 bases, with 12 bases lying between them. CDR3 length: 14 amino acids. This receptor was taken from a man between 50 and 59 years old with COVID-19, enrolled during active disease. This chain joins TRBV5-8 and TRBJ2-3; D unclear. The sample taken for sequencing was peripheral blood. The CDR3, as DNA: TGTGCCAGCAGCTTGGGCGTGTGGAGAAATACGCAGTATTTT. Its protein product is CASSLGVWRNTQYF.